These 8 T cell receptor beta chains were all obtained from the same sample, sequenced in a study of T cell clonality in common variable immunodeficiency. Study results and caveats: In common variable immunodeficiency, TCR beta chains reportedly carried fewer deletions and N-nucleotide insertions.

These receptors have no known antigen. Assay used: immunoSEQ multiplex PCR; TCRdb lists only in-frame clones, some missing. The specimen gives just over 20,000 clones without singletons; the ten biggest hold approximately 2%. The sequencing input was peripheral blood mononuclear cells. These receptor sequences come from a human donor with common variable immunodeficiency.

This clone was found many times. The sequenced fragment ends 3 residues before the CDR3 boundary, so the rest is inferred from the germline J gene. The rearrangement joins TRBV6-2 or TRBV6-3 to TRBJ1-6, with 9 positions matching TRBD1. Germline V gene lookup returns CDR1 MNHEY and CDR2 SVGEGT. V trimming: 2 bases; J trimming: 7 bases; junction bases outside the gene matches: 6. This CDR3 region has 16 residues. The DNA read from the CDR3 is TGTGCCAGCAGTTACCCCGGACAGGGGAAGAATTCACCC. Protein: CASSYPGQGKNSP. The CDR3, in full, reads CASSYPGQGKNSPLHF.

This clone was seen many times. The CDR3 end is not reached by the read, which stops 3 residues before it; the germline J gene fills it in. The rearrangement links TRBV7-9 to TRBJ2-7; 11 positions match TRBD1. CDR1 is SEHNR, CDR2 FQNEAQ, per germline (reference sequence). This CDR3 is built from 15 residues. The junction had 4 bases not matched to a gene; V was cut back by 5 bases and J by 1 base. The part of the CDR3 DNA that was read is TGTGCCAGCAGCCCGGGACAGGGGGGTTCCTACGAG. Its translation is CASSPGQGGSYE. The CDR3 in its entirety is CASSPGQGGSYEQYF.

This clone occurred many times. The CDR3 end lies 3 residues beyond the end of the read and is filled in from the germline J gene. V usage is TRBV11-1 and J usage is TRBJ2-7; 8 bases are shared with TRBD1. After removal of 4 bases from V and 2 bases from J, the junction contained 4 bases not matched to a gene. The CDR3 sequence is 14 residues long. CDR1 and CDR2 (germline): SGHAT, FQDESV (reference sequence). CDR3 sequence: CASSWRTGPYEQYF. CDR3 DNA (partial): TGTGCCAGCAGCTGGAGGACAGGGCCCTACGAG.

This clone occurred many times. The read ends 3 residues before the CDR3 terminus; that terminus is restored from the germline J gene. V gene TRBV7-9 combines with J gene TRBJ2-2, with D hard to call. The CDR3 length is 11 residues. The V gene lost 3 bases and the J gene lost 8 bases, with 4 bases spanning the gap. From germline, CDR1 is SEHNR and CDR2 FQNEAQ (reference sequence). CDR3 DNA, as far as it was read: TGTGCCAGCAGCTTGTCAGGGGAG. Its protein is CASSLSGE. The entire CDR3 reads CASSLSGELFF.

This clone came up many times. The CDR3 end falls 3 residues outside the read, so it is completed with the germline J gene. The J gene is TRBJ2-5, the V gene TRBV28; 8 bases agree with TRBD2. The CDR3 covers 13 residues. Germline lookup yields CDR1 MDHEN and CDR2 SYDVKM. V lost 6 bases, J lost 6 bases, and 6 bases stayed unmatched. The CDR3 loop reads CASSGGGIQTQYF. CDR3 DNA, as far as it was read: TGTGCCAGCAGCGGCGGGGGGATTCAGACC.

This clone was counted at least ten times. The read is 3 residues too short to cover the CDR3 end, so that end is filled in from the germline J gene. V and J are TRBV10-3 and TRBJ2-1, with 7 bases fitting TRBD1. The trim removed 10 bases at V and 3 bases at J, leaving 6 bases unmatched. Germline lookup yields CDR1 ENHRY and CDR2 SYGVKD. This CDR3 has 13 amino acids. CDR3 protein: CATQQGIYNEQFF. The covered CDR3 bases are TGTGCCACCCAACAGGGGATCTACAATGAG.

This clone showed up many times. The read falls 3 residues short of the CDR3 end, and the missing part is taken from the germline J gene. The genes are TRBV5-1 and TRBJ2-1; 10 bases line up with TRBD2. V trimming: 4 bases; J trimming: 2 bases; junction bases outside the gene matches: 6. This CDR3 region has 16 residues. Per the germline V gene, CDR1 is SGHRS and CDR2 is YFSETQ. CDR3 in amino acids: CASSRGLAGAYNEQFF. CDR3 DNA (partial): TGCGCCAGCAGCCGAGGCCTAGCGGGGGCCTACAATGAG.

Regarding this clone: Coverage ceases 3 residues before the CDR3 finishes, and the germline J gene fills in the end. This sequence joins TRBV19 and TRBJ1-5, with a weak D call TRBD1 (6 bases). CDR1 and CDR2 (germline): LNHDA, SQIVND (reference sequence). The CDR3 extends over 18 amino acids. The V gene lost 0 bases and the J gene lost 3 bases, with 18 bases spanning the gap. The CDR3 sequence: CASSIDRERGAHNQPQHF. Partial CDR3 DNA: TGTGCCAGTAGTATAGATCGCGAACGGGGGGCCCACAATCAGCCC. Variable domain in full (rest from reference TRBV19 and TRBJ1-5): DGGITQSPKYLFRKEGQNVTLSCEQNLNHDAMYWYRQDPGQGLRLIYYSQIVNDFQKGDIAEGYSVSREKKESFPLTVTSAQKNPTAFYLCASSIDRERGAHNQPQHFGDGTRLSIL.